A single sample is the source of the 23 T cell receptor beta chains below, sequenced in a study of memory CD4+ T cells and cytomegalovirus serostatus. The sort gate was single viable CD3+CD4+CD8-CD45RO+ cells for memory CD4+ T cells. Assay used: immunoSEQ multiplex PCR; TCRdb lists only in-frame clones, some missing. The sample lists about 92,000 clones, roughly 80% occurring once. The sample taken for sequencing was memory CD4+ T cells from blood. Receptors were obtained from an adult in good health and CMV-seropositive.

This chain links TRBV5-1 with TRBJ1-1; TRBD1 is a possible D gene (6 bases). CDR3 length equals 15 residues. Per the germline V gene, CDR1 is SGHRS and CDR2 is YFSETQ. Trimming took off 1 base at V and 3 bases at J, with 13 bases between the two ends. CDR3 DNA sequence: TGCGCCAGCAGCTTGATAGGGGGAATTGACACTGAAGCTTTCTTT. This gives the protein CASSLIGGIDTEAFF.

This sequence joins TRBV7-2 and TRBJ2-2; D not certain. Trimming stripped 3 bases from V and 6 bases from J, with 8 bases between. The CDR3 is 13 residues long. The germline V gene encodes CDR1 SGHTA and CDR2 FQGNSA. The CDR3 nucleotides are TGTGCCAGCAGCTTCCAGAATGCCGGGGAGCTGTTTTTT. Amino acid sequence: CASSFQNAGELFF.

The chain carries TRBV5-1 and TRBJ2-7; D possibly corresponds to TRBD1 (6 bases). Germline V gene lookup returns CDR1 SGHRS and CDR2 YFSETQ. The CDR3 has 13 amino acids. The V gene lost 1 base and the J gene lost 5 bases, with 10 bases spanning the gap. CDR3 bases: TGCGCCAGCAGCTTGCACAGGGCCCACGAGCAGTACTTC. This translates into CASSLHRAHEQYF.

The chain joins TRBV6-5 to TRBJ1-1; tentative D call: TRBD1 (5 bases). Trimming removed 1 base from V and 5 bases from J, with 11 bases in between. The CDR3 is 14 amino acids. CDR1 is MNHEY, CDR2 SVGAGI, per germline. The CDR3 DNA follows: TGTGCCAGCAGTTACTTGGGGGTCAAGACTGAAGCTTTCTTT. Its protein product is CASSYLGVKTEAFF.

As regards this clone: This sequence may be a read error, since a much larger clone differs from it by one base. The rearrangement links TRBV6-6 to TRBJ1-2; TRBD1 might be the D (5 bases). Germline V gene sequence: CDR1 MNHNY, CDR2 SVGAGI (reference sequence). This CDR3 contains 12 residues. V lost 6 bases to trimming and J lost 3 bases, with 8 bases between them. The CDR3 region has the DNA TGTGCCAGCAGCTCGACAGACTATGGCTACACCTTC. As protein: CASSSTDYGYTF.

The rearrangement links TRBV18 to TRBJ1-2; D perhaps matches TRBD1 (5 bases). The length of the CDR3 is 13 residues. Per germline, CDR1 KGHSH and CDR2 LQKENI. The V gene lost 2 bases and the J gene lost 3 bases, with 7 bases spanning the gap. CDR3 sequence reads: CASSPGRDYGYTF. DNA of the CDR3: TGTGCCAGCTCACCAGGCAGGGACTATGGCTACACCTTC.

V usage is TRBV5-1 and J usage is TRBJ2-7; 8 bases are a match to TRBD1. The V and J ends lost 4 bases and 5 bases, in that order; junction bases with no gene match: 8. Germline assignment: CDR1 SGHRS and CDR2 YFSETQ. This CDR3 region has 14 residues. DNA of the CDR3: TGCGCCAGCAGCAGGGGACAGGACCCTAACGAGCAGTACTTC. It codes for CASSRGQDPNEQYF.

The chain joins TRBV18 to TRBJ2-5; tentative D call: TRBD2 (6 bases). This CDR3 region has 15 residues. Germline CDR1 is KGHSH and CDR2 is LQKENI. The ends were cut back, 3 bases at V and 1 base at J, with 12 bases in the middle. CDR3 amino acids: CASSPRSEGQETQYF. The CDR3 region has the DNA TGTGCCAGCTCACCCAGGTCGGAGGGCCAAGAGACCCAGTACTTC.

V gene TRBV5-1 combines with J gene TRBJ2-2; 8 bases agree with TRBD1. The CDR3 runs 17 residues. Germline CDR1 reads SGHRS; CDR2 reads YFSETQ. V lost 4 bases, J lost 3 bases, and 11 bases stayed unmatched. For the CDR3, the DNA is TGCGCCAGCAGCGCGCCACAGGGGGATAGGGACACCGGGGAGCTGTTTTTT. Its protein product is CASSAPQGDRDTGELFF.

The chain links TRBV28 to TRBJ2-5; the D call may be TRBD1 or TRBD2 (5 bases each). The germline V gene has CDR1 MDHEN and CDR2 SYDVKM. Trimming took 3 bases from V and 7 from J, leaving 21 bases between them. This CDR3 is 16 amino acids long. The CDR3, as DNA: TGTGCCAGCAGTTTCCCGGGGACCCGCGAGGGTGGGACCCAGTACTTC. The encoded protein is CASSFPGTREGGTQYF. The whole variable domain, filled in from reference TRBV28 and TRBJ2-5, reads DVKVTQSSRYLVKRTGEKVFLECVQDMDHENMFWYRQDPGLGLRLIYFSYDVKMKEKGDIPEGYSVSREKKERFSLILESASTNQTSMYLCASSFPGTREGGTQYFGPGTRLLVL.

This clone was found once. The chain is built from TRBV28 and TRBJ2-7, with D perhaps matching TRBD2 (6 bases). The CDR3 has 14 amino acids. Looked up from germline, CDR1 is MDHEN and CDR2 is SYDVKM. Trimming shortened V by 6 bases and J by 7 bases, and 19 bases separated the two germline ends. CDR3 protein: CASSPPGDVKEQYF. The CDR3 DNA is TGTGCCAGCAGCCCTCCGGGGGATGTAAAAGAGCAGTACTTC.

This chain connects TRBV7-9 to TRBJ2-1, with 7 bases aligning to TRBD2. The ends lost 0 bases at V and 0 bases at J; junction bases unmatched: 11. CDR1 and CDR2 (germline): SEHNR, FQNEAQ (reference sequence). The CDR3 totals 19 residues. The CDR3 DNA reads as TGTGCCAGCAGCTTAGCCGGGCGGGAGTGGGGGACCTCCTACAATGAGCAGTTCTTC. This gives the protein CASSLAGREWGTSYNEQFF.

The chain has TRBV4-3 and TRBJ1-6; D possibly corresponds to TRBD1 (6 bases). The ends were cut back, 1 base at V and 3 bases at J, with 10 bases in the middle. The CDR3 length is 16 residues. Germline V lookup: CDR1 LGHNA, CDR2 YSLEER. CDR3 sequence: CASSQVRGLYNSPLHF. The CDR3 nucleotides read TGCGCCAGCAGCCAAGTCCGGGGGCTCTATAATTCACCCCTCCACTTT.

The CDR3 nucleotides are TGTGCCACCAGCAGGGGGTCCGACTCCTACGAGCAGTACTTC. As protein: CATSRGSDSYEQYF. The chain recombines TRBV15 with TRBJ2-7; D gene unclear. CDR3 length: 14 residues. Trimming shortened V by 3 bases and J by 0 bases, and 9 bases separated the two germline ends. The germline gives CDR1 LNHNV, CDR2 YYDKDF (reference sequence).

This rearrangement joins TRBV6-1 to TRBJ1-4; maybe TRBD1 (5 bases). There are 13 residues in the CDR3. Germline-derived CDR1 and CDR2 are MNHNS and SASEGT. V dropped 5 bases and J dropped 16 bases, with 20 bases sitting between them. The CDR3 sequence is CASSSQTGTEEFF. The CDR3 DNA follows: TGTGCCAGCAGTTCCCAGACCGGGACGGAAGAGTTTTTT.

The chain uses TRBV7-2 and TRBJ1-4; TRBD1 agrees at 7 bases. Germline V gives CDR1 SGHTA, CDR2 FQGNSA. J was trimmed by 4 bases and V by 6 bases; bases with no gene match: 5. This CDR3 contains 14 residues. The CDR3 nucleotides are TGTGCCAGCAGGCTCGGGACAGTTAATGAAAAACTGTTTTTT. It encodes CASRLGTVNEKLFF.

The V and J genes are TRBV30 and TRBJ2-2, with D hard to call. Germline assignment: CDR1 GTSNPN and CDR2 SVGIG (reference sequence). The length of the CDR3 is 14 residues. Trimming pared 3 bases from V and 7 bases from J, leaving 15 bases between. CDR3 sequence reads: CAWRRAWSVGELFF. CDR3 coding DNA: TGTGCCTGGAGACGGGCCTGGTCGGTCGGGGAGCTGTTTTTT.

The gene calls are TRBV19 and TRBJ2-7, with 10 bases matching TRBD1. V lost 2 bases to trimming and J lost 0 bases; unmatched junction nucleotides: 1. The germline V gene has CDR1 LNHDA and CDR2 SQIVND (reference sequence). The CDR3 runs 15 residues. The DNA of the CDR3 is TGTGCCAGTAGTATAAGGACAGGGGGCTCCTACGAGCAGTACTTC. Protein sequence: CASSIRTGGSYEQYF.

To note about this clone: The same CDR3 is also encoded by other DNA sequences in this sample. For the CDR3, the DNA is TGTGCCAGCTCACCAGGACTAGCGGGAGTGGGGGAGCAGTACTTC. Translated, it gives CASSPGLAGVGEQYF. The rearrangement joins TRBV18 to TRBJ2-7, with 13 bases identical to TRBD2. The length of the CDR3 is 15 residues. V trimming: 2 bases; J trimming: 7 bases; junction bases outside the gene matches: 5. Per the germline V gene, CDR1 is KGHSH and CDR2 is LQKENI. The entire variable domain, with the rest obtained from reference TRBV18 and TRBJ2-7, is as follows: NAGVMQNPRHLVRRRGQEARLRCSPMKGHSHVYWYRQLPEEGLKFMVYLQKENIIDESGMPKERFSAEFPKEGPSILRIQQVVRGDSAAYFCASSPGLAGVGEQYFGPGTRLTVT.

The V call is TRBV9, the J call TRBJ1-2; 7 positions match TRBD1. In germline, CDR1 is SGDLS, CDR2 YYNGEE. The ends lost 0 bases at V and 4 bases at J; junction bases unmatched: 9. The length of the CDR3 is 16 residues. CDR3 loop: CASSVDWTGATYGYTF. The CDR3 bases are TGTGCCAGCAGCGTAGATTGGACAGGTGCTACCTATGGCTACACCTTC.

This clone was observed a few times. The chain has TRBV2 and TRBJ2-2; no clear D gene. Trimming stripped 5 bases from V and 4 bases from J, with 14 bases between. Germline values: CDR1 SNHLY, CDR2 FYNNEI. The CDR3 consists of 15 residues. CDR3 coding DNA: TGTGCCAGCAGTCCTCCTCGGACGGGCACCGGGGAGCTGTTTTTT. Its protein is CASSPPRTGTGELFF.

J is TRBJ1-2 and V is TRBV28; D unclear. Germline assignment: CDR1 MDHEN and CDR2 SYDVKM. Trimming removed 2 bases from V and 0 bases from J, with 7 bases in between. CDR3 length equals 14 residues. CDR3 sequence (DNA): TGTGCCAGCAGTTTAAGCAGGTCTAACTATGGCTACACCTTC. Protein sequence: CASSLSRSNYGYTF.

The CDR3 sequence: CASSLEASGTDTQYF. CDR3 nucleotides: TGTGCCAGCAGCTTAGAGGCTAGCGGCACAGATACGCAGTATTTT. The chain is built from TRBV7-6 and TRBJ2-3; TRBD2 is a possible D gene (6 bases). V was clipped by 1 base and J by 1 base, with 9 bases between them. The CDR3 totals 15 residues. Per the germline V gene, CDR1 is SGHVS and CDR2 is FNYEAQ.